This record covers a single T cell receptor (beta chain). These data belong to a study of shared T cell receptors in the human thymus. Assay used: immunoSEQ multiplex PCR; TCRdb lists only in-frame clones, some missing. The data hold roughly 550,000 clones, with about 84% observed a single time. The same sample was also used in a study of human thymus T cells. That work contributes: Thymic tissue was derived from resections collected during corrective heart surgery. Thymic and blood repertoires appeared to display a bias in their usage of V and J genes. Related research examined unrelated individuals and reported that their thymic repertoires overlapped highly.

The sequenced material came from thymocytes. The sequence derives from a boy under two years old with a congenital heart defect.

The CDR3 nucleotides read TGTGCCAGCAGCCAATCGCCGGGACAGGGCAACTATGGCTACACCTTC. Amino acid sequence: CASSQSPGQGNYGYTF. V and J are TRBV16 and TRBJ1-2, with 9 bases that match TRBD1. With 0 bases clipped from V and 2 bases from J, the junction kept 4 bases outside the gene matches. Germline lookup yields CDR1 KGHSY and CDR2 FQNENV. The length of the CDR3 is 16 residues.